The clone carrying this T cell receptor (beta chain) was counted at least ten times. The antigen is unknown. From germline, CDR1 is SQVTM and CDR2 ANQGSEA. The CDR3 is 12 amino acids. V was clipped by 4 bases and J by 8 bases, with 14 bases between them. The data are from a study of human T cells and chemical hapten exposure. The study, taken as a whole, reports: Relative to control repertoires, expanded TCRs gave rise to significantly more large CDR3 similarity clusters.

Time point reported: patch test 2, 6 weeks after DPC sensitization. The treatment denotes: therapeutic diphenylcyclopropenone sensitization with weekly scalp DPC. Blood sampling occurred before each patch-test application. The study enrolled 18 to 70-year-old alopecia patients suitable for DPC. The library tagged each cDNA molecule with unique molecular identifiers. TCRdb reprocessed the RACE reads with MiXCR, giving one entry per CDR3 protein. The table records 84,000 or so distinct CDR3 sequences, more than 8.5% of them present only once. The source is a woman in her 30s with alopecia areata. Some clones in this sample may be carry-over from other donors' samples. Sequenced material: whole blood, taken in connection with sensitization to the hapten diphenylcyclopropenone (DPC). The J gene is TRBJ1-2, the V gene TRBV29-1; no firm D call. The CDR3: CSVGKTGEGYTF. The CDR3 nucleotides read TGCAGCGTTGGCAAAACCGGCGAAGGCTACACCTTC. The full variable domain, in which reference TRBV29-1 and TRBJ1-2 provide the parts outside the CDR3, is SAVISQKPSRDICQRGTSLTIQCQVDSQVTMMFWYRQQPGQSLTLIATANQGSEATYESGFVIDKFPISRPNLTFSTLTVSNMSPEDSSIYLCSVGKTGEGYTFGSGTRLTVV.